This T cell receptor beta chain was recovered during a study of cytomegalovirus exposure and HLA in healthy donors. Primers: 60 Vbeta forward and 13 Jbeta reverse. TCRdb's table, derived via immunoSEQ multiplex PCR, lists solely in-frame clones and lacks some. This listing includes approximately 45,000 clones. Findings and caveats of the study: Reported performance of the classifier showed diagnosis of cytomegalovirus status with high specificity and sensitivity. Rarity marked most TCR sequences, yet some public TCRs occurred in many donors.

Trimming took 0 bases from V and 5 from J, leaving 13 bases between them. The CDR3 has 15 residues. In germline, CDR1 is KGHSH, CDR2 LQKENI. A note on this clone: No antigen is known for it.

The receptor's source is a woman aged 35 to 49 in good health and CMV-seronegative. The rearrangement links TRBV18 to TRBJ1-2, with a possible D match to TRBD1 (6 bases). Sequenced material: PBMCs. The CDR3: CASSPPSQGRYGYTF. CDR3 nucleotide sequence: TGTGCCAGCTCACCACCATCGCAGGGGAGATATGGCTACACCTTC.